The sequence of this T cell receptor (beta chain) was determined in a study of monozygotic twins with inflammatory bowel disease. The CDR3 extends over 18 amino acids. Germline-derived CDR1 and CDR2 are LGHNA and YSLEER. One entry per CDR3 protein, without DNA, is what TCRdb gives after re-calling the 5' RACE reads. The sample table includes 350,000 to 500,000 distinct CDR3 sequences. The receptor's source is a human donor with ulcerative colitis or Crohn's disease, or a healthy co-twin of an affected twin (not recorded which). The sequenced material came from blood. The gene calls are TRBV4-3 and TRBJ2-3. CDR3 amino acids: CASSQDYSAYSTTDTQYF.